This TCR beta chain was identified in a study of T cells in Graves' hyperthyroidism and ophthalmopathy (dated by TCRdb to the late 2010s). Broadly, across the study: Peripheral blood samples were taken at initial diagnosis, before any treatment was given. A discovery cohort of 95 to 100 patients, roughly 45 with Graves' ophthalmopathy and under 60 with stable Graves' hyperthyroidism, was used to find distinguishing TCR V-J signatures. An independent validation cohort of under 20 hyperthyroidism patients and some 15 patients who later progressed to ophthalmopathy tested prospective prediction of ophthalmopathy. The 100 or so discovery patients were randomly divided into training and test sets at a 7:3 ratio. In addition, the study compared T-cell repertoires in thyroid tissue and in blood from five or six Graves' hyperthyroidism patients. After sampling, hyperthyroidism patients received methimazole starting at 30 mg daily, and ophthalmopathy patients received high-dose intravenous methylprednisolone. The paper describes TCR Vbeta CDR3 sequencing of 135 peripheral blood samples, made up of 43 ophthalmopathy patients, roughly 75 hyperthyroidism patients and 17 progressor patients. The investigation overall reported the following: In validation, the model predicted progression to ophthalmopathy with about 71% sensitivity and roughly 72% specificity, a median of approximately 6.5 months before onset. In cross-validation, a model built on a 13 V-J signature told ophthalmopathy apart from stable hyperthyroidism with under 90% sensitivity and roughly 81% specificity, and in testing the same model reached 80%/75%. Most expanded thyroid clonotypes (frequency above 0.001) were also detected in blood, a finding suggesting that blood repertoires may reflect thyroid immune responses. Sample size was not statistically predetermined, and investigators were not blinded to group allocation.

Amplification of TCR beta CDR3 regions was carried out from RNA transcripts. For the first round of RT-PCR on the TCR CDR3, the HTBI primer set was used together with the Qiagen OneStep RT-PCR kit. Libraries were constructed in a second round of multiplex PCR, after which size selection and purification were performed. The libraries were sequenced on an Illumina HiSeq2000 using paired-end 100 bp reads. Per the original workflow: SOAPnuke was used to process the raw data, with reads discarded if the reads contained adapters or uncalled bases, had a mean Phred below 15, or lacked an exact constant-primer or identifier match. High-quality paired reads were merged with COPE v1.2.5, and unique nucleotide sequences were defined as clonotypes. Clonotypes were aligned to IMGT TRBV, TRBD and TRBJ reference segments using MiTCR v1.1. The analysis included only V-J combinations with a frequency above 0.0001, which together covered around 99% of the repertoires. A TCS score was defined as the ratio between F50 (clonal expansion) and ExV (chaos), using BLOSUM62-based TCRdist between CDR3 peptides within each V-J. Welch's t-statistics and random forest reduced some 510 V-J features to around 14, which were used in a naive Bayes classifier (R e1071). TCRdb reworked the public reads: Q25 trimming with fastp, MiXCR clone assembly, productive beta chains retained. When rows share a CDR3 protein, they turn into one entry using the most common DNA and genes. TCRdb, not the original authors, processed these V and J calls. This sample is represented by roughly 640,000 distinct CDR3 sequences; 16% of them were singletons. In total, the top ten clones hold roughly 3.5% of the sample.

Trimming takes 0 bases off V and 4 bases off J; junction bases not matched to a gene: 4. The CDR3, cysteine through phenylalanine, is 14 amino acids long. Only the CDR3 DNA is retained, 42 bases long and in frame from the first base. The germline V gene (reference sequence) gives CDR1 as DFQATT and CDR2 as SNEGSKA. Ophthalmopathy patients had moderately to severely active disease, with a Clinical Activity Score of 3 or more, a NOSPECS grade of 4 or more, and a disease duration of less than 3 months. Any patient with an uncontrolled infection, another autoimmune disease, pregnancy or lactation was excluded. Diagnoses were based on clinical symptoms, serum thyroxine and TRAb, thyroid ultrasound and orbital computed tomography. Ficoll-Paque density gradient centrifugation was used to isolate PBMCs from around 10 ml of fresh peripheral blood. Total RNA was extracted using Trizol reagent, and RNA quality was assessed on an Agilent 2100 Bioanalyzer.

Concerning this clonotype: Its antigen remains undetermined. No qualities accompany the bases; no much larger clone lies one base away.

The rearrangement combines TRBV20-1 with TRBJ2-5; 8 nucleotides in the junction match TRBD2. The material sequenced was blood. The receptor was isolated from a woman between 35 and 50 years old with Graves' ophthalmopathy. CDR3 sequence: CSARESGGGETQYF. The DNA reads TGCAGTGCTAGAGAATCCGGGGGGGGAGAGACCCAGTACTTC.